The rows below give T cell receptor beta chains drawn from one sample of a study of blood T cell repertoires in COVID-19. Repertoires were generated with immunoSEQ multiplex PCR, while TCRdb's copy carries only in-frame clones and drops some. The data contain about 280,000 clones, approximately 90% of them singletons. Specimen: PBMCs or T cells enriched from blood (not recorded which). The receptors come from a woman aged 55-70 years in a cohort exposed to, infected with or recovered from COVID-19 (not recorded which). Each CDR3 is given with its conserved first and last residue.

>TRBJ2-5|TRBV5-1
CASSLAGGETQYF
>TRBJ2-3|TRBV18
CASSPETGGADTQYF
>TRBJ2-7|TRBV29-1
CSVDLGQGSYEQYF
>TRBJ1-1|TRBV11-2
CASSLRQGANTEAFF
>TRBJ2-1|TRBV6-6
CASSVAGNEQFF
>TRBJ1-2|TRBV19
CASSSLGTGNDGYTF
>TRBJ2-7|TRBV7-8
CASSLGTSGTEQYF
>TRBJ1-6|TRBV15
CATSRVGANLPLHF
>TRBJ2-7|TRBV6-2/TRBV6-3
CASSFQGYKYF
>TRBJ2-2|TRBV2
CASKLSGQGASGELFF
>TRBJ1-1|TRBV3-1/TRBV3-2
CASSRGGGSEAFF
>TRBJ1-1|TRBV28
CASSLGSTEAFF
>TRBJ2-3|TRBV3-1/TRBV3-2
CASSWTGPSTDTQYF
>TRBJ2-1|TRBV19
CASSTHYNEQFF
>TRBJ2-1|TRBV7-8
CASREAGGFYNEQFF
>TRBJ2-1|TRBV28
CASSLRVSSSGRRDEQFF
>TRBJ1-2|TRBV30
CAWSVQQNNYGYTF
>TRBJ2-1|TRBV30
CAWSQGYNEQFF
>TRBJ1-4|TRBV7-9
CASSLGAGMSNEKLFF
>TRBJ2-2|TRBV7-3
CASSLDLAGAGELFF
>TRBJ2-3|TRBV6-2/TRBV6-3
CASSYEASRTDTQYF
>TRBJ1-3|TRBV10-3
CAISDPRDSGNTIYF
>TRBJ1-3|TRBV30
CAWSRGDSGNTIYF
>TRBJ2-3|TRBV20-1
CSATLGYF
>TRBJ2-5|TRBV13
CASSLMGTSDYQETQYF
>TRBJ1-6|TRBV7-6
CASSLVSTGSPLHF
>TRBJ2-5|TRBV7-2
CASSLDRETQYF
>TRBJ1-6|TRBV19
CASSYTGTGNSPLHF
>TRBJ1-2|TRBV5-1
CASSNGTGGGDGYTF
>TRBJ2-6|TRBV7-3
CASSTQGAGANVLTF
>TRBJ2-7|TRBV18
CASSSTGTVSYEQYF
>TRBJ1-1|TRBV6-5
CASTGEDSWGTEAFF
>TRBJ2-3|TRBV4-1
CASSLAGGTDTQYF
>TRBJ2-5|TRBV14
CASSRSGGGETQYF
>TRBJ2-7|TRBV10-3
CAISEQSAVYEQYF
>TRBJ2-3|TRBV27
CASSLRNVMEDTQYF
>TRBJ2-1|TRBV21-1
CASSKDPPLAGGPFIFNEQFF
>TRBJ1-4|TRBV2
CASRSRVDEKLFF
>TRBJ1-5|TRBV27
CASSLKAGAQQPQHF
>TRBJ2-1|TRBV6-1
CASSEALAGPYNEQFF
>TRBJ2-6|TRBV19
CASKQVPLSGANVLTF